Ten or more counts support the clone carrying this TCR beta chain. The sample belongs to a study of T cells in Graves' hyperthyroidism and ophthalmopathy. Researchers took RNA transcripts and amplified the TCR beta CDR3 regions from them. The HTBI primer set drove a first-round RT-PCR of the TCR CDR3. TCRdb passed the multiplex PCR reads through MiXCR, listing each CDR3 protein once. This table has under 600,000 distinct CDR3 sequences, roughly a sixth appearing once. The CDR3 sequence is 15 residues long. Per germline, CDR1 DFQATT and CDR2 SNEGSKA (reference sequence). The junction had 6 bases not matched to a gene; V was cut back by 0 bases and J by 2 bases.

Material: blood. The chain combines TRBV20-1 with TRBJ2-7; 8 nucleotides align to TRBD2. The origin of this receptor is a woman in her forties with Graves' ophthalmopathy. This CDR3 is CSARDLNGRAYEQYF. CDR3 bases: TGCAGTGCTAGAGATCTGAACGGGAGGGCCTACGAGCAGTACTTC.